Listed below are T cell receptor beta chains from one sample, sequenced in a study of blood T cell repertoires in COVID-19. Clones were sequenced by immunoSEQ multiplex PCR, and TCRdb holds only the in-frame ones, with some missing. The data show about 310,000 clones, 90% seen once. Specimen: peripheral blood. Receptor source: a woman aged 25 to 45 with COVID-19, enrolled during active disease. CDR3s include the opening cysteine and the closing phenylalanine or tryptophan. Each record gives: D gene, CDR3 length, clone size, V gene, J gene, CDR3 DNA, CDR3 protein. A D gene is named only where the DNA matches it firmly. For some rows the clone size is stated as once, few or many, or as a class when expanded; others skip it.

D: TRBD1
length: 16
size: .
V: TRBV5-1
J: TRBJ2-3
DNA: TGCGCCAGCAGCTTGGAAAACAGGGGTTCCACAGATACGCAGTATTTT
CDR3: CASSLENRGSTDTQYF

D: .
length: 11
size: .
V: TRBV2
J: TRBJ1-1
DNA: TGTGCCAGCAGTTGGGGCGACGGAGCTTTCTTT
CDR3: CASSWGDGAFF

D: .
length: 15
size: .
V: TRBV10-3
J: TRBJ1-1
DNA: TGTGCCATCAGTGAGCCCGCTATGCCGAACACTGAAGCTTTCTTT
CDR3: CAISEPAMPNTEAFF

D: TRBD1
length: 15
size: .
V: TRBV5-1
J: TRBJ1-2
DNA: TGCGCCAGCAGCTTGGCTCCGGGACAGAGGTATGGCTACACCTTC
CDR3: CASSLAPGQRYGYTF

D: TRBD1
length: 14
size: once
V: TRBV30
J: TRBJ1-4
DNA: TGTGCCTGGACGGGGACAGGGTCCCGTGAAAAACTGTTTTTT
CDR3: CAWTGTGSREKLFF

D: TRBD1
length: 14
size: .
V: TRBV10-3
J: TRBJ1-4
DNA: TGTGCCATCAGTGAGGAGCAGGGGGGTGAAAAACTGTTTTTT
CDR3: CAISEEQGGEKLFF

D: TRBD2
length: 16
size: .
V: TRBV30
J: TRBJ2-2
DNA: TGTGCCGGCCGACCACTTAGCGGGGCAAACACCGGGGAGCTGTTTTTT
CDR3: CAGRPLSGANTGELFF

D: .
length: 14
size: .
V: TRBV5-5
J: TRBJ2-7
DNA: TGTGCCAGCAGCCACCCGGGACCGGGGGACGAGCAGTACTTC
CDR3: CASSHPGPGDEQYF

D: .
length: 15
size: .
V: TRBV5-1
J: TRBJ2-5
DNA: TGCGCCAGCAGCTTGGACAGCGGCCCACAAGAGACCCAGTACTTC
CDR3: CASSLDSGPQETQYF

D: .
length: 15
size: .
V: TRBV19
J: TRBJ1-1
DNA: TGTGCCAGTAGTCCCACTGGCAAGGGGCACACTGAAGCTTTCTTT
CDR3: CASSPTGKGHTEAFF

D: .
length: 11
size: .
V: TRBV29-1
J: TRBJ1-3
DNA: TGCAGCGTTGATATTGGAAACACCATATATTTT
CDR3: CSVDIGNTIYF

D: TRBD1
length: 14
size: once
V: TRBV6-5
J: TRBJ2-7
DNA: TGTGCCAGCAGAACCGGGACAGAAGACTACGAGCAGTACTTC
CDR3: CASRTGTEDYEQYF

D: .
length: 14
size: .
V: TRBV15
J: TRBJ1-1
DNA: TGTGCCACCAGCAGAGGGGGTGGGGCCGACGAAGCTTTCTTT
CDR3: CATSRGGGADEAFF

D: .
length: 10
size: .
V: TRBV20-1
J: TRBJ1-2
DNA: TGCAGTGCTAGACAGTATGGCTACACCTTC
CDR3: CSARQYGYTF

D: .
length: 15
size: .
V: TRBV6-6
J: TRBJ1-2
DNA: TGTGCCAGCAGTCACGGACAGACCGCTAACTATGGCTACACCTTC
CDR3: CASSHGQTANYGYTF

D: .
length: 16
size: .
V: TRBV18
J: TRBJ1-3
DNA: TGTGCCAGCTCACCACTAACAGTCTCCTCTGGAAACACCATATATTTT
CDR3: CASSPLTVSSGNTIYF

D: .
length: 14
size: .
V: TRBV11-2
J: TRBJ1-1
DNA: TGTGCCAGCAGCTCAGACGGGAGACAAGCTGAAGCTTTCTTT
CDR3: CASSSDGRQAEAFF

D: TRBD2
length: 16
size: .
V: TRBV7-9
J: TRBJ2-5
DNA: TGTGCCAGCAGCTCTCCGGGACTAGCGGGAGGAGAGACCCAGTACTTC
CDR3: CASSSPGLAGGETQYF

D: TRBD1
length: 15
size: .
V: TRBV6-5
J: TRBJ2-1
DNA: TGTGCCAGCAGCTCCGGGACAGGGCCCTACAATGAGCAGTTCTTC
CDR3: CASSSGTGPYNEQFF

D: .
length: 14
size: .
V: TRBV7-9
J: TRBJ1-4
DNA: TGTGCCAGCAGGCCTAGTAGCACTAATGAAAAACTGTTTTTT
CDR3: CASRPSSTNEKLFF

D: TRBD2
length: 15
size: .
V: TRBV5-1
J: TRBJ2-7
DNA: TGCGCCAGCAGATTCCTAGCGGGAGGGCCTTACGAGCAGTACTTC
CDR3: CASRFLAGGPYEQYF

D: TRBD1
length: 15
size: once
V: TRBV25-1
J: TRBJ1-3
DNA: TGTGCCAGCAGTGAATACAGGGGGCCTGGAAACACCATATATTTT
CDR3: CASSEYRGPGNTIYF

D: TRBD1
length: 13
size: .
V: TRBV12-3/TRBV12-4
J: TRBJ2-7
DNA: TGTGCCAGCAGCTTGGGACAGGTGAACGAGCAGTACTTC
CDR3: CASSLGQVNEQYF

D: .
length: 13
size: .
V: TRBV5-4
J: TRBJ2-1
DNA: .
CDR3: CASSWASGSMPFF

D: TRBD2
length: 16
size: .
V: TRBV5-4
J: TRBJ2-1
DNA: TGTGCCAGCAGCTCCCCCCTCCCGGGAGGAGACAATGAGCAGTTCTTC
CDR3: CASSSPLPGGDNEQFF

D: .
length: 14
size: .
V: TRBV18
J: TRBJ1-1
DNA: TGTGCCAGCTCGACTGGACAGACGAACACTGAAGCTTTCTTT
CDR3: CASSTGQTNTEAFF

D: TRBD1
length: 19
size: .
V: TRBV9
J: TRBJ2-1
DNA: TGTGCCAGCAGCGTAGTGGGCCGGGGACAGGGGGTCTCCTACAATGAGCAGTTCTTC
CDR3: CASSVVGRGQGVSYNEQFF